This T cell receptor beta chain is drawn from a study of shared clonotypes between healthy human individuals (dated by TCRdb to 2018 to 2021). The study in broad terms: The cohort included three men and a couple of women between 18 and 49 years of age. For each donor, CD4 naive and CD4 memory were each run on three plates, CD8 naive on two plates, and CD8 memory on one plate. To estimate repertoire size and how much clonotype sharing occurs between individuals, the study deeply sequenced the blood TCR repertoires of 4 to 6 healthy adults. To increase sequencing depth and limit assay-specific biases, TCR repertoire library preparation and sequencing were carried out by different laboratories using diverse techniques. Each donor's leukapheresis produced roughly between roughly 0.94 and 9.5 billion PBMCs.

The germline V gene gives CDR1 as SGDLS and CDR2 as YYNGEE. The CDR3 runs 14 residues from the cysteine to the phenylalanine. Solely the CDR3 DNA is kept, with 42 bases framed from the first base. Between the V and J ends, shortened by 1 base and 2 bases respectively, the junction contains 8 bases. Beyond this particular receptor, the publication reports: When a handful of donors were compared, the shared fraction of clonotypes was approximately 5% for naive CD4, 3.5% to 4% for naive CD8, roughly 2.3% for memory CD4, and less than 0.45% for memory CD8. Rarefaction of sorted-subset datasets indicated incomplete sequencing despite the large sequencing depth. Estimated clonotype richness was generally larger for naive than for memory subsets. Higher generation probabilities were observed for clonotypes shared by all four sorted-subset donors than for non-shared clonotypes. Based on pairwise subsampling, the degree of clonotype sharing among donors was expected to be affected by sequencing depth. Sampling was restricted to blood, and TCR repertoires in tissue are likely to differ from TCR repertoires in blood. Because the study included a small number of donors, the genetic and exposure-history diversity represented was limited.

On this clone itself: Its antigen is still unknown. Base-call qualities are not available, and no considerably larger clone is one nucleotide away.

Using the deep immunoSEQ assay, TCR CDR3 regions were amplified from genomic DNA by multiplex PCR. Extracted genomic DNA from each cell subset was distributed evenly across all wells of several immunoSEQ 96-well plates, and each plate was treated as a replicate. Each replicate PCR for sorted subsets received about 180 ng genomic DNA, equal to about 30,000 T cell genomes. The purified libraries were quantified using a Qubit 3.0 fluorometer, sized with a Bioanalyzer 2100, and then quantified again using the KAPA Library Quantification kit. A separate single-read 150-cycle Illumina NextSeq 550 flow cell was used to sequence each immunoSEQ 96-well plate. The published analysis was carried out like this. Because the immunoSEQ output included only junctional sequences and no quality scores, the filtering could not be the same as the filtering used for full-length reads. To assign V/J genes and CDR3, sequences were annotated using PyIR, a Python wrapper for IgBLAST v1.9, with IMGT germline references. Reads were removed for weak V/J assignments (E-value above 1e-6), missing CDR3, stop codons, out-of-frame junctions, or ambiguous translated residues. A V3J clonotype was defined by an identical inferred V gene, J gene, and CDR3 amino acid sequence. The percentage overlap between two repertoires was calculated by dividing the number of shared unique clonotypes by the size of the smaller repertoire. Richness of each repertoire was evaluated using RTK rarefaction, the Chao1 estimator, and Recon v2.1 estimates of unobserved clonotypes. Generation probabilities were computed with OLGA for all TCRbeta clonotypes obtained by the gDNA method from several donors. Not all clones reach the TCRdb copy of this immuneACCESS table, which keeps in-frame sequences only. Checked studies attribute under half of the gap to unresolved V genes and leave the rest unexplained. The DNA was the basis for D and trimming; V, J and clone size are from that table. Counted in this sample were over 1.4 million clones; 96% of them appeared once. The ten largest clonotypes hold more than 0.9% of the sample.

Healthy HIV-negative adults with no recently reported acute infections or vaccinations were included as donors. Every donor was a Caucasian adult living in Nashville, Tennessee, USA. CD4+ T cells were enriched through magnetic negative selection, after which naive cells were positively selected on CD45RA and the remaining negative fraction served as the memory subset. Blood was obtained by leukapheresis, after which PBMCs were separated by Ficoll-Histopaque density gradient centrifugation and cryopreserved in liquid nitrogen vapor phase. Analytical flow cytometry was used to check the purity and quantity of each magnetically sorted T cell population. Genomic DNA was isolated from every sorted fraction and measured by UV absorbance on a Nanodrop 2000c.

Recombination linked TRBV9 to TRBJ2-3, with an unclear D gene assignment. Sequenced material: naive CD4+ T cells sorted from blood. The cell subset or site label here, explained by the study, means: CD45RA+ positively selected. The source of this sequence is a man aged 30 to 39 in good health. The CDR3 protein is CASSVWAATDTQYF. DNA sequence: TGTGCCAGCAGCGTATGGGCAGCCACAGATACGCAGTATTTT.